This TCR beta chain was sequenced in a study of Ad26.COV2.S vaccination and SARS-CoV-2 variants. The sample's treatment: some 20 received Ad26.COV2.S at low or high dose, single or two shots; about 5 received placebo; per-sample allocation not given. After the first vaccine or placebo injection, samples were drawn on day 63. This clone was counted once. Assay: immunoSEQ multiplex PCR; the TCRdb copy retains only in-frame clones and omits some. The table has about 680,000 clones, roughly 90% seen once; the top ten hold about 1.5%. The V gene lost 3 bases and the J gene lost 3 bases, with 12 bases spanning the gap. The length of the CDR3 is 15 residues. In germline, CDR1 is SNHLY, CDR2 FYNNEI.

The sequence came from a person aged 18 to 59 who received the Ad26.COV2.S COVID-19 vaccine or a placebo. Sequencing was performed on peripheral blood, taken in a trial of Ad26.COV2.S vaccine versus placebo. The V and J genes are TRBV2 and TRBJ1-5, with D perhaps matching TRBD1 (6 bases). CDR3 in DNA: TGTGCCAGCAGTGAGTGGACGGGGGCCAATCAGCCCCAGCATTTT. Protein sequence: CASSEWTGANQPQHF.